This T cell receptor beta chain was documented in a study of CD8 T cells in ankylosing spondylitis. Details on this clonotype: Its specificity is not known.

General study results and limits: A motif of 7 or 8 highly homologous TCR beta variants was seen as apparently characteristic of ankylosing spondylitis blood.

The length of the CDR3 is 13 residues. Per the germline V gene, CDR1 is LNHDA and CDR2 is SQIVND (reference sequence). V lost 6 bases and J 3 bases, leaving 11 bases between the germline ends. TCRdb analysed the 5' RACE reads with MiXCR anew, one entry per CDR3 protein. The table shows roughly 470,000 distinct CDR3 sequences, with approximately 26% occurring only once. What was sequenced was blood, either unsorted or a sorted T cell fraction (not recorded which). The receptor was isolated from a male donor with ankylosing spondylitis. This rearrangement joins TRBV19 to TRBJ2-5; weak D call: TRBD1 (5 bases). The CDR3 DNA reads TGTGCCAGTAGACAGGCATTTGAAGAGACCCAGTACTTC. Protein product: CASRQAFEETQYF.